The rows below give T cell receptor beta chains drawn from one sample of a study of cytomegalovirus exposure and HLA in healthy donors. The table came from immunoSEQ multiplex PCR; TCRdb's copy has only in-frame clones and leaves some out. The sample records tens of thousands of clones, about two thirds being singletons. Sequenced material: PBMCs. The receptor set was obtained from a woman in her forties or fifties in good health and CMV-seropositive. The conserved cysteine and the conserved F or W are not part of the CDR3 here. The order of the fields is V gene, J gene, CDR3 protein.

v_gene: TRBV27
j_gene: TRBJ2-5
CDR3aa: ASGRGSYETQY

v_gene: TRBV14
j_gene: TRBJ1-4
CDR3aa: ASSTVGGIEEKLF

v_gene: TRBV30
j_gene: TRBJ2-1
CDR3aa: AWSPRTSGYKQF

v_gene: TRBV4-1
j_gene: TRBJ2-2
CDR3aa: ASSPIGRTNTGELF

v_gene: TRBV28
j_gene: TRBJ2-1
CDR3aa: ASRFTLGTSGRGGYNEQF

v_gene: TRBV19
j_gene: TRBJ2-1
CDR3aa: ASSTGTNNEQF

v_gene: TRBV7-8
j_gene: TRBJ2-3
CDR3aa: ASSLAGTGVGEQY

v_gene: TRBV19
j_gene: TRBJ1-2
CDR3aa: ASSKGQGIYGYT

v_gene: TRBV5-1
j_gene: TRBJ2-7
CDR3aa: ASNPGQGASRFPYEQY

v_gene: TRBV19
j_gene: TRBJ1-1
CDR3aa: ASKRTISQDEAF

v_gene: TRBV10-2
j_gene: TRBJ2-3
CDR3aa: ASSSSGRYQY

v_gene: TRBV29-1
j_gene: TRBJ2-2
CDR3aa: SVVRGVRGTGELF

v_gene: TRBV11-2
j_gene: TRBJ2-1
CDR3aa: ASSLWRGRVNEQF

v_gene: TRBV28
j_gene: TRBJ2-7
CDR3aa: ASSPYEAQY

v_gene: TRBV18
j_gene: TRBJ2-7
CDR3aa: ASSPMRGLAGPRPSYEQY

v_gene: TRBV2
j_gene: TRBJ1-1
CDR3aa: ASSEVDRGNTEAF

v_gene: TRBV15
j_gene: TRBJ2-5
CDR3aa: ATSSEQGVIGETQY

v_gene: TRBV10-1
j_gene: TRBJ2-2
CDR3aa: ASSESPAGNTGELF

v_gene: TRBV19
j_gene: TRBJ2-1
CDR3aa: ASSGNSGRGSNEQF

v_gene: TRBV5-1
j_gene: TRBJ2-7
CDR3aa: ASAGTGSSYEQY

v_gene: TRBV19
j_gene: TRBJ1-1
CDR3aa: ASITRVGEAF

v_gene: TRBV7-9
j_gene: TRBJ1-5
CDR3aa: SSSLVDGTGVNQPQH

v_gene: TRBV12-5
j_gene: TRBJ1-4
CDR3aa: ASVPHENFRGNEKLF

v_gene: TRBV5-1
j_gene: TRBJ1-2
CDR3aa: ASSLDRGAEGYT

v_gene: TRBV27
j_gene: TRBJ1-5
CDR3aa: ASSFWGASQPQH

v_gene: TRBV13
j_gene: TRBJ2-1
CDR3aa: AIGTSGYNEQF

v_gene: TRBV20-1
j_gene: TRBJ2-1
CDR3aa: SARDGQQQF

v_gene: TRBV28
j_gene: TRBJ1-2
CDR3aa: ASSLLGHGYT

v_gene: TRBV5-4
j_gene: TRBJ1-1
CDR3aa: ASSLGQGLNTEAF

v_gene: TRBV19
j_gene: TRBJ1-1
CDR3aa: ASRGQLNTEAF

v_gene: TRBV4-3
j_gene: TRBJ1-1
CDR3aa: ASSPYRGRTEAF

v_gene: TRBV9
j_gene: TRBJ1-4
CDR3aa: ASSPQTRGREKLF

v_gene: TRBV7-6
j_gene: TRBJ2-7
CDR3aa: ASSLGFAGSQPSSYEQY

v_gene: TRBV5-1
j_gene: TRBJ2-7
CDR3aa: ASSLKTSQESEQY

v_gene: TRBV18
j_gene: TRBJ1-5
CDR3aa: ASSDTGGNPNSQPRH

v_gene: TRBV7-3
j_gene: TRBJ2-6
CDR3aa: ASSPSRDSGANVLT

v_gene: TRBV11-3
j_gene: TRBJ1-1
CDR3aa: ASSFGGDTEAF

v_gene: TRBV27
j_gene: TRBJ2-6
CDR3aa: ASSLSNTIFTSGTGETGANVLT

v_gene: TRBV6-1
j_gene: TRBJ2-7
CDR3aa: ASSEVWGHISYEQY

v_gene: TRBV29-1
j_gene: TRBJ1-1
CDR3aa: SVPGQLNTEAF

v_gene: TRBV11-2
j_gene: TRBJ2-5
CDR3aa: ASSSLGRVQETQY

v_gene: TRBV5-1
j_gene: TRBJ2-1
CDR3aa: ASSLGGLAGGGEQF

v_gene: TRBV7-3
j_gene: TRBJ2-2
CDR3aa: ASSSTGVGTGELF

v_gene: TRBV18
j_gene: TRBJ2-2
CDR3aa: ASSPPRGRGTGELF

v_gene: TRBV27
j_gene: TRBJ1-4
CDR3aa: ASSSWTGPEKLF

v_gene: TRBV7-8
j_gene: TRBJ2-3
CDR3aa: ASSLAAGGLDTQY

v_gene: TRBV7-9
j_gene: TRBJ1-2
CDR3aa: ASSETRLGYT

v_gene: TRBV11-2
j_gene: TRBJ2-1
CDR3aa: ASSYSGSVYNEQF

v_gene: TRBV28
j_gene: TRBJ2-7
CDR3aa: ASSFVREYEQY

v_gene: TRBV6-4
j_gene: TRBJ2-2
CDR3aa: ASSSSGGSTGELF

v_gene: TRBV7-8
j_gene: TRBJ2-1
CDR3aa: ASSSLAIGGGRDEQF

v_gene: TRBV5-5
j_gene: TRBJ2-7
CDR3aa: ASSLGGHEFYEQY

v_gene: TRBV7-2
j_gene: TRBJ2-3
CDR3aa: ASTRQGIGQY

v_gene: TRBV4-1
j_gene: TRBJ2-2
CDR3aa: ASSQPTGTGELF